The next 18 T cell receptor beta chains were all read from a single sample in a study of blood T cell repertoires in COVID-19. Measured with immunoSEQ multiplex PCR; TCRdb has only the in-frame clones, and not every one. Of about 35,000 clones in the sample, around 84% are singletons; the top ten hold about 35%. Sequences were obtained from peripheral blood. These receptors came from a man older than 75 with acute or convalescent COVID-19.

The rearrangement links TRBV19 to TRBJ1-3, with D unclear. The V end lost 7 bases, the J end lost 0 bases, and 13 bases lay between the germline ends. This CDR3 region has 15 residues. CDR1 and CDR2 from the germline V gene are LNHDA and SQIVND (reference sequence). The CDR3 DNA reads as TGTGCCAGTAAAGGTGGGCAGATCTCTGGAAACACCATATATTTT. This sequence encodes CASKGGQISGNTIYF.

This chain uses TRBV5-4 with TRBJ2-1; 7 bases are shared with TRBD2. The length of the CDR3 is 16 residues. The V segment lost 3 bases and the J segment 0 bases; nucleotides outside the gene matches: 6. CDR1 is SGHNT and CDR2 is YYREEE in the germline V gene (reference sequence). This chain's CDR3 is CASSSSRGVSYNEQFF. CDR3 in DNA: TGTGCCAGCAGCTCAAGTCGGGGGGTCTCCTACAATGAGCAGTTCTTC.

CDR3 sequence (DNA): TGTGCCAGCAGCTTCACAGGGCCCTCGGATGAAAAACTGTTTTTT. This gives the protein CASSFTGPSDEKLFF. The chain carries TRBV7-8 and TRBJ1-4, with D possibly TRBD1 on 6 matching bases. Germline lookup yields CDR1 SGHVS and CDR2 FQNEAQ. The CDR3 has 15 amino acids. Trimming shortened V by 3 bases and J by 6 bases, and 14 bases separated the two germline ends.

The chain carries TRBV3-1 (or the pseudogene TRBV3-2) and TRBJ1-3; TRBD1 agrees at 8 bases. This CDR3 has 16 amino acids. J lost 5 bases, V lost 3 bases, and 9 bases had no gene match. CDR1 is LGHDT and CDR2 is YNNKEL in the germline V gene (reference sequence). CDR3 DNA sequence: TGTGCCAGCAGCCAGGATCTCGGACAGGGTAGAAACACCATATATTTT. Protein: CASSQDLGQGRNTIYF.

This clone was counted between two and nine times. Written as DNA, the CDR3 is TGTGCCAGCAGCTTAGAAACAGGGCTCGGGAATCAGCCCCAGCATTTT. Its translation: CASSLETGLGNQPQHF. The chain has TRBV7-2 and TRBJ1-5; a possible D gene is TRBD1 (6 bases). Germline-derived CDR1 and CDR2 are SGHTA and FQGNSA. With 1 base removed from V and 4 bases from J, the gap between germline ends came to 14 bases. This CDR3 is 16 amino acids long.

This clone has a single count. The chain joins TRBV7-9 to TRBJ1-2; tentative D call: TRBD1 (5 bases). V lost 5 bases and J lost 1, with 8 bases in between. CDR1 is SEHNR and CDR2 is FQNEAQ in the germline V gene (reference sequence). The CDR3 length is 13 residues. The CDR3 bases are TGTGCCAGCAGCCCGGGACTTAACTATGGCTACACCTTC. It specifies CASSPGLNYGYTF.

V gene TRBV2 combines with J gene TRBJ2-5; D perhaps matches TRBD2 (6 bases). CDR1 SNHLY and CDR2 FYNNEI come from the germline V gene. The CDR3 is 13 residues long. Trimming pared 7 bases from V and 5 bases from J, leaving 14 bases between. The CDR3 is CASKPTSTETQYF. The DNA for the CDR3 is TGTGCCAGCAAGCCGACTAGTACGGAGACCCAGTACTTC.

The chain has TRBV6-5 and TRBJ1-2; 10 nucleotides agree with TRBD1. Germline CDR1 and CDR2: MNHEY and SVGAGI. Trimming removed 2 bases from V and 4 bases from J; junction bases left unmatched: 7. CDR3 length: 16 residues. The CDR3 DNA sequence: TGTGCCAGCAGTTACACCCGGACAGGGGGAGGCTATGGCTACACCTTC. Protein sequence: CASSYTRTGGGYGYTF.

This clone was seen a handful of times. V gene TRBV2 combines with J gene TRBJ1-5, with D hard to call. With 11 bases removed from V and 3 bases from J, the gap between germline ends came to 14 bases. The CDR3 consists of 13 residues. CDR1 and CDR2 from the germline V gene are SNHLY and FYNNEI. The chain's CDR3 is CASREGFNQPQHF. Here the CDR3 DNA reads TGTGCCTCAAGGGAGGGATTCAATCAGCCCCAGCATTTT.

This clone was found once. The chain is built from TRBV5-4 and TRBJ2-1; 10 positions agree with TRBD2. The CDR3 contains 16 residues. Germline V CDR1 and CDR2: SGHNT, YYREEE (reference sequence). J was trimmed by 1 base and V by 2 bases; bases with no gene match: 3. CDR3 sequence (DNA): TGTGCCAGCAGCTTTAGGACTAGCGGTTCCTACAATGAGCAGTTCTTC. It yields the protein CASSFRTSGSYNEQFF.

The chain joins TRBV6-7 to TRBJ2-5; 14 bases fit TRBD2. TRBV6-7 is sorted into the ORF group, with uncertain function. The CDR3 is 17 amino acids. Trimming cost V 6 bases and J 5 bases; bases outside gene matches: 11. CDR3 in DNA: TGTGCCAGCAGGAGGACTAGCGGGGGGCCCGGAGTTGAGACCCAGTACTTC. Translating it yields CASRRTSGGPGVETQYF.

The CDR3 reads CASGTGETQYF. DNA of the CDR3: TGTGCCAGCGGGACAGGGGAGACCCAGTACTTC. The chain is built from TRBV6-5 and TRBJ2-5; 9 nucleotides match TRBD1. The CDR3 runs to 11 residues. Germline CDR1 and CDR2: MNHEY and SVGAGI. Trimming took 8 bases from V and 5 from J; bases not matched to a gene: 0.

The V call is TRBV6-5, the J call TRBJ1-1; D unclear. The CDR3 runs 13 residues. Germline CDR1 is MNHEY and CDR2 is SVGAGI. With 6 bases removed from V and 3 bases from J, the gap between germline ends came to 11 bases. The CDR3 sequence: CASRDTVYTEAFF. The CDR3 coding sequence is TGTGCCAGCAGAGATACTGTCTACACTGAAGCTTTCTTT.

The chain uses TRBV6-5 and TRBJ2-7; 14 positions match TRBD2. This CDR3 has 14 amino acids. The trim removed 6 bases at V and 6 bases at J, leaving 4 bases unmatched. CDR1 and CDR2 (germline): MNHEY, SVGAGI. In nucleotides, the CDR3 is TGTGCCAGCAGCGGACTAGCGGGGGGAGGCGAGCAGTACTTC. Amino acids: CASSGLAGGGEQYF.

The chain carries TRBV2 and TRBJ2-1; 7 bases are shared with TRBD1. Germline CDR1 reads SNHLY; CDR2 reads FYNNEI. The V segment lost 9 bases and the J segment 0 bases; nucleotides outside the gene matches: 5. This CDR3 has 14 residues. CDR3 region: CASLWDSSYNEQFF. In DNA form, the CDR3 reads TGTGCCAGTTTATGGGACAGCTCCTACAATGAGCAGTTCTTC.

The CDR3 region is CASSLTVSQETQYF. In DNA, the CDR3 is TGTGCCAGCAGCCTCACAGTATCTCAAGAGACCCAGTACTTC. V usage is TRBV11-1 and J usage is TRBJ2-5; no definite D call. Trimming pared 5 bases from V and 2 bases from J, leaving 12 bases between. The CDR3 covers 14 residues. CDR1 SGHAT and CDR2 FQDESV come from the germline V gene (reference sequence).

As DNA, the CDR3 is TGTGCCAGCAGTGAAAGCCAAACAGGCATGGGAAACACCATATATTTT. It yields the protein CASSESQTGMGNTIYF. The chain couples TRBV2 to TRBJ1-3; D may be TRBD1 (5 bases). CDR3 length equals 16 residues. The V end lost 2 bases, the J end lost 4 bases, and 15 bases lay between the germline ends. Germline V gene lookup returns CDR1 SNHLY and CDR2 FYNNEI.

The CDR3 loop is CASRGHQYSGNTIYF. The CDR3, as DNA: TGTGCCAGCAGGGGACACCAGTACTCTGGAAACACCATATATTTT. This chain links TRBV6-5 with TRBJ1-3; a weak D match, TRBD1 (6 bases). Looked up from germline, CDR1 is MNHEY and CDR2 is SVGAGI. Trimming pared 6 bases from V and 0 bases from J, leaving 12 bases between. This CDR3 contains 15 residues.